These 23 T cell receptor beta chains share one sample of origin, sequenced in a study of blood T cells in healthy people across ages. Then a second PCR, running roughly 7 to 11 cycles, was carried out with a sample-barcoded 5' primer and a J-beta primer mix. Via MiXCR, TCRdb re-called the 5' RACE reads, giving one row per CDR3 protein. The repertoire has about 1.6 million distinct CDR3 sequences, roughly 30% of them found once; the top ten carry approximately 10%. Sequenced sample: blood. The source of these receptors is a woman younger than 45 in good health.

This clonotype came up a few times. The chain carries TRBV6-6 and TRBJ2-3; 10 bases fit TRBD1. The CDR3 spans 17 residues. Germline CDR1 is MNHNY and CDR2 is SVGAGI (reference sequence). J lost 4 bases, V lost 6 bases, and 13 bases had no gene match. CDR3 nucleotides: TGTGCCAGCAGACCTACACCGGGACAGGGGATCGCAGATACGCAGTATTTT. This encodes CASRPTPGQGIADTQYF.

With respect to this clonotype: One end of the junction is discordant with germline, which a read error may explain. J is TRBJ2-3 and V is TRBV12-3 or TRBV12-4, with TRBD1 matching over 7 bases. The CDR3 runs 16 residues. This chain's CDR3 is CASSTNRGSSTDMQYF. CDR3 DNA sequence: TGTGCCAGCAGTACGAACAGGGGTTCAAGCACAGATATGCAGTATTTT.

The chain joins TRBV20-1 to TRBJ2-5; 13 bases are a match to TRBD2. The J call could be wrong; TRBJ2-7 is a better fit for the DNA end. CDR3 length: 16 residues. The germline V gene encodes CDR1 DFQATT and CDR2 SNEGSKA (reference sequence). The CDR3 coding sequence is TGCAGTGCTAGCCGGGGCCGGACTAGCGGGAGTCGCGAGCAGTACTTC. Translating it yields CSASRGRTSGSREQYF.

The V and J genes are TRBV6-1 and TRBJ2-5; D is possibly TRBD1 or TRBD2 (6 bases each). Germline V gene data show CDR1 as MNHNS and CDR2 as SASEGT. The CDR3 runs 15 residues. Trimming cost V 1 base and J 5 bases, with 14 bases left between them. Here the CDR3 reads CASSEGPGAGETQYF. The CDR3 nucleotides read TGTGCCAGCAGTGAAGGTCCAGGGGCGGGGGAGACCCAGTACTTC.

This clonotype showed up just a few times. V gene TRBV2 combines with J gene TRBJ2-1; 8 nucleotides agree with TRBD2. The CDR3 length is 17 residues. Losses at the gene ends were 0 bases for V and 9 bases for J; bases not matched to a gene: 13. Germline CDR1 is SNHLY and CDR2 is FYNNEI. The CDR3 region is CASSEAARTGGLGEQFF. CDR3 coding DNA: TGTGCCAGCAGTGAAGCCGCCAGGACGGGGGGGCTGGGTGAGCAGTTCTTC.

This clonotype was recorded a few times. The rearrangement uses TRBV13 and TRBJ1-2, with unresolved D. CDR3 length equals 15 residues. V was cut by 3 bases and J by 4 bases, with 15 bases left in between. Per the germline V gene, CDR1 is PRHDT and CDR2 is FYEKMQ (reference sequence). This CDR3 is CASSFTSGELYGYTF. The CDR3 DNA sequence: TGTGCCAGCAGCTTCACGAGTGGAGAGCTCTATGGCTACACCTTC.

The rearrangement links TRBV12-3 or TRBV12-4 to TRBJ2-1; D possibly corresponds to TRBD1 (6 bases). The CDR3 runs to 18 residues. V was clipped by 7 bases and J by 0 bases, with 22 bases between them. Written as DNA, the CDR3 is TGTGCCAGCACCTACAGGGTAGGGCGATCAAGCTCCTACAATGAGCAGTTCTTC. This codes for CASTYRVGRSSSYNEQFF.

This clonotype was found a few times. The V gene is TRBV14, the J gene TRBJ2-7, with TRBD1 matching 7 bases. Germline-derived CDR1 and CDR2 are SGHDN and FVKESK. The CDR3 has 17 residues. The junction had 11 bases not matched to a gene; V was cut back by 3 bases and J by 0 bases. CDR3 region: CASSHRGAQGSSYEQYF. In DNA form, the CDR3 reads TGTGCCAGCAGCCACAGAGGGGCACAGGGGAGCTCCTACGAGCAGTACTTC.

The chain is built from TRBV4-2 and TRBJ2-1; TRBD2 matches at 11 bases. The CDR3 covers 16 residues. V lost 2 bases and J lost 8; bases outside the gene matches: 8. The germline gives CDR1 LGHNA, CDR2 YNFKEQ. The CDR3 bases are TGTGCCAGCAGCCAATTCATAGCGGGGGGGCAGGATGAGCAGTTCTTC. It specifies CASSQFIAGGQDEQFF.

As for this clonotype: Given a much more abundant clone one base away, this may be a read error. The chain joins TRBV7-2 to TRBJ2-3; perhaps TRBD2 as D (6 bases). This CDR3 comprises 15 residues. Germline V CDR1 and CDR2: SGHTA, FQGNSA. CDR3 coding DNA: TGTGCCAGCAGCTTAGACGGGACTTTCACAGATGCGCAGTATTTT. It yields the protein CASSLDGTFTDAQYF.

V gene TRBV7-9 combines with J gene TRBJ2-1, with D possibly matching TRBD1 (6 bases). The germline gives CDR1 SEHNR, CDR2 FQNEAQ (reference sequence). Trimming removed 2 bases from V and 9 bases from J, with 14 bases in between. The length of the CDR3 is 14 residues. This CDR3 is CASSLLTGSPEQFF. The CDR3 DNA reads TGTGCCAGCAGCTTACTTACAGGGTCCCCTGAGCAGTTCTTC.

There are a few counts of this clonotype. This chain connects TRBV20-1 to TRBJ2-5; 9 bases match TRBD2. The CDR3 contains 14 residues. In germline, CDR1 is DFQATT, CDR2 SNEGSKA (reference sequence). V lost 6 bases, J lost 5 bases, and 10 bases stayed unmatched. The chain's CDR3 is CSARQGGGDETQYF. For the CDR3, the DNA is TGCAGTGCAAGACAGGGCGGGGGGGACGAGACCCAGTACTTC.

The CDR3 sequence: CSARATGTTNEKLFF. In DNA, the CDR3 is TGCAGCGCCAGGGCCACAGGGACAACTAATGAAAAACTGTTTTTT. The rearrangement joins TRBV20-1 to TRBJ1-4; D is possibly TRBD1 (6 bases). The CDR3 is made up of 15 amino acids. Germline V gene data show CDR1 as DFQATT and CDR2 as SNEGSKA (reference sequence).

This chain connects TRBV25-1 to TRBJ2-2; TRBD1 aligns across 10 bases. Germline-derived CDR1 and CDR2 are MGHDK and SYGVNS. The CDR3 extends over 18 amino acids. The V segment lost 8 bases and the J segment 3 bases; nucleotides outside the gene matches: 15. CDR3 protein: CASGSLRDGTGDTGELFF. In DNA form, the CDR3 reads TGTGCCAGCGGCTCACTTAGGGACGGGACAGGGGACACCGGGGAGCTGTTTTTT.

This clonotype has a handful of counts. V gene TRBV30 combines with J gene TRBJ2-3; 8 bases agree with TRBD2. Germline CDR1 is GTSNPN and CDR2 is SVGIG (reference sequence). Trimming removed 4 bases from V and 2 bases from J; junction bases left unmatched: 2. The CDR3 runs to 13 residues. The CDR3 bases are TGTGCCTGGACTAGCGGGCCCACAGATACGCAGTATTTT. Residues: CAWTSGPTDTQYF.

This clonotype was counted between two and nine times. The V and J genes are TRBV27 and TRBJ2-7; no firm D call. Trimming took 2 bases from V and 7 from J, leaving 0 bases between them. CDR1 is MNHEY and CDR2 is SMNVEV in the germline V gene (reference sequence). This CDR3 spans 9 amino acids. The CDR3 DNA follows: TGTGCCAGCAGTTTAGAGCAGTACTTC. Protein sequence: CASSLEQYF.

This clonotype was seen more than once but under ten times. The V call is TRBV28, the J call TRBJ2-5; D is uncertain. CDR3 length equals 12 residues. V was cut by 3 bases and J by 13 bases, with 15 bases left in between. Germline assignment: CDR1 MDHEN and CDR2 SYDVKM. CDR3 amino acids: CASSFGSYERYF. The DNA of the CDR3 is TGTGCCAGCAGTTTCGGTTCTTACGAGCGGTACTTC.

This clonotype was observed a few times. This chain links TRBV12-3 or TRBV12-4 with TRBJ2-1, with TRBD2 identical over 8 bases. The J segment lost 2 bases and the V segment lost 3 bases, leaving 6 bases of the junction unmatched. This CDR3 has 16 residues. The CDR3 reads CASSLIGGAAYNEQFF. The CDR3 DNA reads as TGTGCCAGCAGTTTGATCGGGGGGGCTGCCTACAATGAGCAGTTCTTC.

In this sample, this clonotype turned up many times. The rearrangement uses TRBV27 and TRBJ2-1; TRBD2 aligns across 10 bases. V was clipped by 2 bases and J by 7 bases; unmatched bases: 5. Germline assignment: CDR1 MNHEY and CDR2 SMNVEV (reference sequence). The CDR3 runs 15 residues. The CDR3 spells CASSLISGRINEQFF. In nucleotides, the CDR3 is TGTGCCAGCAGTTTAATTAGCGGGAGGATTAATGAGCAGTTCTTC.

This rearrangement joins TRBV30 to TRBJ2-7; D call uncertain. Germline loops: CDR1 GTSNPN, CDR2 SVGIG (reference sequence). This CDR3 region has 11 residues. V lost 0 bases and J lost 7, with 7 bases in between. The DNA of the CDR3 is TGTGCCTGGAGTGTACGTGTAGAGCAGTACTTC. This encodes CAWSVRVEQYF.

DNA for the CDR3: TGTGCCAGCAGCTTCGGGTCTTCACCCCTCCACTTT. As protein: CASSFGSSPLHF. This rearrangement joins TRBV28 to TRBJ1-6; no definite D call. Deletions cut 6 bases from V and 9 bases from J, with 9 bases between. The CDR3 spans 12 residues. Germline assignment: CDR1 MDHEN and CDR2 SYDVKM.

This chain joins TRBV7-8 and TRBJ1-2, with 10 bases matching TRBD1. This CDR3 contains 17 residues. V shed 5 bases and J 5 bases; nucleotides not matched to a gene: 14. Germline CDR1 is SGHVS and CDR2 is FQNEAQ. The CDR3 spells CASSAAADRGPWYGYTF. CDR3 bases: TGTGCCAGCAGCGCCGCCGCCGACAGGGGGCCATGGTATGGCTACACCTTC.

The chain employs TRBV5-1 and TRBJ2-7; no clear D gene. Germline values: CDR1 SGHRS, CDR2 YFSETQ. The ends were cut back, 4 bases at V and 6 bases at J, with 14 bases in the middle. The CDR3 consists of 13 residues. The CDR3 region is CASSQDRFAEQYF. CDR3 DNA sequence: TGCGCCAGCAGCCAGGACCGGTTCGCCGAGCAGTACTTC. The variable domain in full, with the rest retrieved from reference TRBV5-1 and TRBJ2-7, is KAGVTQTPRYLIKTRGQQVTLSCSPISGHRSVSWYQQTPGQGLQFLFEYFSETQRNKGNFPGRFSGRQFSNSRSEMNVSTLELGDSALYLCASSQDRFAEQYFGPGTRLTVT.